This TCR beta chain was captured by sequencing in a study of blood T cells in healthy people across ages. Sample-barcoded 5' priming and a J-beta primer mix drove a second PCR of roughly 7 to 11 cycles. TCRdb independently ran MiXCR on the 5' RACE reads; one entry per CDR3 protein. The table lists 1.5 million to 2 million distinct CDR3 sequences, 28% of them singletons. V was clipped by 4 bases and J by 6 bases, with 15 bases between them. Germline V gene sequence: CDR1 SGHVS, CDR2 FNYEAQ. The CDR3 length is 15 residues. The clonotype was recovered from a woman aged 25 to 39 in good health. Sequences were obtained from blood. The chain links TRBV7-6 to TRBJ2-2; the D gene is possibly TRBD1 (6 bases). The CDR3 nucleotides are TGTGCCAGCAGCTCAGCCCTACAGGGTCCCGGGGAGCTGTTTTTT. This sequence encodes CASSSALQGPGELFF. The complete variable domain, with remaining parts taken from reference TRBV7-6 and TRBJ2-2, reads GAGVSQSPRYKVTKRGQDVALRCDPISGHVSLYWYRQALGQGPEFLTYFNYEAQQDKSGLPNDRFSAERPEGSISTLTIQRTEQRDSAMYRCASSSALQGPGELFFGEGSRLTVL.